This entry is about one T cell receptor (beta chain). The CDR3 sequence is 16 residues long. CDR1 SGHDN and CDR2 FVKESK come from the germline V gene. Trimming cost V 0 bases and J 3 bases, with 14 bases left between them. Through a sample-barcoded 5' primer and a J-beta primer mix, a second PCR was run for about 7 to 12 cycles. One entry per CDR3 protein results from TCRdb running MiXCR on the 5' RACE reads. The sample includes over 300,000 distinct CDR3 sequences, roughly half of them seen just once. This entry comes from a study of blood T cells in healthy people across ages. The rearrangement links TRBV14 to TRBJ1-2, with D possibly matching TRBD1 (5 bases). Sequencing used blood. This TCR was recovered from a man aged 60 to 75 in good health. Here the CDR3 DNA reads TGTGCCAGCAGCCAAGATCGTAGGGGATTGGACTATGGCTACACCTTC. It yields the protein CASSQDRRGLDYGYTF.